The 2 T cell receptor beta chains listed next were all sequenced from one sample in a study of shared clonotypes between healthy human individuals (dated by TCRdb to about 2020). Libraries came from the immunoSEQ multiplex PCR assay. In its TCRdb copy, this immuneACCESS table keeps in-frame sequences only and misses some clones. Where compared with another copy, unresolved V genes explain less than half of these, and the others have no known cause. The sample table holds 300,000 to 350,000 clones, of which over 70% were seen once. Of the sample, about 10% falls within the top ten clones. The sequenced sample consisted of memory CD4+ T cells sorted from blood. The cell subset or site label, read with the paper, signifies: CD45RA-negative fraction. These receptors all come from a man aged 25-40 years in good health.

This clone was seen just once. The rearrangement links TRBV7-2 to TRBJ1-4; TRBD1 is a possible D gene (5 bases). This CDR3 contains 14 residues. Germline values: CDR1 SGHTA, CDR2 FQGNSA. Trimming stripped 5 bases from V and 8 bases from J, with 15 bases between. The CDR3 spells CASSLGTLREKLFF. The CDR3 region has the DNA TGTGCCAGCAGCCTTGGGACCCTCAGGGAAAAACTGTTTTTT. The entire variable domain, with the rest obtained from reference TRBV7-2 and TRBJ1-4, is as follows: GAGVSQSPSNKVTEKGKDVELRCDPISGHTALYWYRQSLGQGLEFLIYFQGNSAPDKSGLPSDRFSAERTGGSVSTLTIQRTQQEDSAVYLCASSLGTLREKLFFGSGTQLSVL.

CDR3 DNA: TGTGCCAGCAGTGAAAAGGGGGCCGGGATTGGCGAGCAGTACTTC. This gives the protein CASSEKGAGIGEQYF. The chain recombines TRBV2 with TRBJ2-7; 7 bases map to TRBD1. The CDR3 runs 15 residues. Trimming cost V 2 bases and J 6 bases; bases outside gene matches: 10. CDR1 SNHLY and CDR2 FYNNEI come from the germline V gene.